The entry that follows covers one T cell receptor beta chain sequence. This sample stems from a study of blood T cells in healthy people across ages. The CDR3 is made up of 13 amino acids. V lost 2 bases, J lost 4 bases, and 8 bases lay in between. In germline, CDR1 is SGHTA, CDR2 FQGTGA. A second PCR of about 7 to 11 cycles used a sample-barcoded 5' primer and a J-beta primer mix. TCRdb analysed the 5' RACE reads with MiXCR anew, one entry per CDR3 protein. This repertoire shows roughly 410,000 distinct CDR3 sequences, approximately 52% found once; its top ten account for roughly 51%. Sequenced material: blood. The TCR sequence derives from a man aged 60-69 years in good health. V is TRBV7-3 and J is TRBJ1-1; D is perhaps TRBD1 (5 bases). The CDR3 spells CASSLLRGTEAFF. The CDR3 DNA sequence: TGTGCCAGCAGCTTACTGAGGGGCACTGAAGCTTTCTTT.